The rows below give T cell receptor beta chains drawn from one sample of a study of T cell responses to AZD1222 COVID-19 vaccine. Method: immunoSEQ multiplex PCR; TCRdb's copy keeps in-frame clones and lacks some. The sample has under 200,000 clones; around nine tenths are singletons. The sample consisted of peripheral blood, taken 28 days after the second AZD1222 dose. Receptor source: an adult who received the AZD1222 COVID-19 vaccine. Both conserved end residues are part of each CDR3. Each record gives: V gene, CDR3 length, D gene, clone size, J gene, CDR3 protein, CDR3 DNA. A D gene is named only where the DNA matches it firmly. Size values are once, few and many counts, or a class for expanded clones, and some rows have none.

v_gene: TRBV5-1
len: 17
d_gene: TRBD1
abundance: NA
j_gene: TRBJ2-7
CDR3aa: CASSLGSRGQGSYEQYF
CDR3nt: TGCGCCAGCAGCTTGGGTAGCAGGGGGCAAGGCTCCTACGAGCAGTACTTC

v_gene: TRBV7-2
len: 15
d_gene: NA
abundance: NA
j_gene: TRBJ1-5
CDR3aa: CASSLGVNPYQPQHF
CDR3nt: TGTGCCAGCAGCTTAGGGGTAAACCCTTATCAGCCCCAGCATTTT

v_gene: TRBV25-1
len: 13
d_gene: NA
abundance: NA
j_gene: TRBJ2-1
CDR3aa: CASSESNSNEQFF
CDR3nt: TGTGCCAGCAGTGAATCGAACTCCAATGAGCAGTTCTTC

v_gene: TRBV9
len: 15
d_gene: NA
abundance: NA
j_gene: TRBJ2-7
CDR3aa: CASSTGTTFSLEQYF
CDR3nt: TGTGCCAGCAGCACCGGGACAACTTTCTCCCTCGAGCAGTACTTC

v_gene: TRBV19
len: 15
d_gene: NA
abundance: NA
j_gene: TRBJ2-7
CDR3aa: CASSLASQGLHEQYF
CDR3nt: TGTGCCAGTAGTCTTGCCTCCCAGGGTCTCCACGAGCAGTACTTC

v_gene: TRBV7-2
len: 15
d_gene: NA
abundance: once
j_gene: TRBJ1-6
CDR3aa: CASSLQSSYNSPLHF
CDR3nt: TGTGCCAGCAGCTTACAGAGCTCCTATAATTCACCCCTCCACTTT

v_gene: TRBV11-2
len: 15
d_gene: NA
abundance: NA
j_gene: TRBJ2-6
CDR3aa: CASSLDGPGANVLTF
CDR3nt: TGTGCCAGCAGCTTAGACGGCCCTGGGGCCAACGTCCTGACTTTC

v_gene: TRBV11-1
len: 16
d_gene: NA
abundance: NA
j_gene: TRBJ1-4
CDR3aa: CASSHPPGASGEKLFF
CDR3nt: TGTGCCAGCAGCCATCCACCGGGGGCGTCTGGAGAAAAACTGTTTTTT

v_gene: TRBV6-5
len: 16
d_gene: NA
abundance: NA
j_gene: TRBJ2-1
CDR3aa: CASSWERVSSYNEQFF
CDR3nt: TGTGCCAGCAGTTGGGAGCGCGTGAGCTCCTACAATGAGCAGTTCTTC

v_gene: TRBV2
len: 14
d_gene: NA
abundance: NA
j_gene: TRBJ1-5
CDR3aa: CASSVRTGHQPQHF
CDR3nt: TGTGCCAGCAGTGTTCGGACGGGTCATCAGCCCCAGCATTTT

v_gene: TRBV14
len: 17
d_gene: TRBD2
abundance: NA
j_gene: TRBJ2-3
CDR3aa: CASSQGLAGLRTDTQYF
CDR3nt: TGTGCCAGCAGCCAAGGTCTGGCGGGACTACGCACAGATACGCAGTATTTT

v_gene: TRBV7-3
len: 14
d_gene: TRBD1
abundance: once
j_gene: TRBJ1-2
CDR3aa: CASSPSGQGSGYTF
CDR3nt: TGTGCCAGCAGCCCTTCGGGACAGGGTTCGGGCTACACCTTC

v_gene: TRBV7-2
len: 16
d_gene: NA
abundance: NA
j_gene: TRBJ1-5
CDR3aa: CASSRDSGTPSQPQHF
CDR3nt: TGTGCCAGCAGTCGCGATTCCGGGACCCCGAGTCAGCCCCAGCATTTT

v_gene: TRBV3-1/TRBV3-2
len: 15
d_gene: NA
abundance: NA
j_gene: TRBJ2-2
CDR3aa: CASSQRTANTGELFF
CDR3nt: TGTGCCAGCAGCCAGCGGACAGCAAACACCGGGGAGCTGTTTTTT

v_gene: TRBV19
len: 15
d_gene: NA
abundance: once
j_gene: TRBJ2-7
CDR3aa: CASSITAGLDYEQYF
CDR3nt: TGTGCCAGTAGTATAACAGCAGGCCTGGACTACGAGCAGTACTTC

v_gene: TRBV4-3
len: 17
d_gene: NA
abundance: NA
j_gene: TRBJ1-3
CDR3aa: CASSQEGGGSIGNTIYF
CDR3nt: TGCGCCAGCAGCCAAGAAGGGGGGGGTTCAATTGGAAACACCATATATTTT

v_gene: TRBV14
len: 15
d_gene: NA
abundance: NA
j_gene: TRBJ2-5
CDR3aa: CASSQNGIPQETQYF
CDR3nt: TGTGCCAGCAGCCAAAACGGGATACCTCAAGAGACCCAGTACTTC

v_gene: TRBV18
len: 15
d_gene: NA
abundance: NA
j_gene: TRBJ1-5
CDR3aa: CASSPGGTRNQPQHF
CDR3nt: TGTGCCAGCTCACCAGGGGGGACAAGAAATCAGCCCCAGCATTTT

v_gene: TRBV5-8
len: 12
d_gene: NA
abundance: NA
j_gene: TRBJ1-2
CDR3aa: CASSLAGYGYTF
CDR3nt: TGTGCCAGCAGCTTGGCCGGATATGGCTACACCTTC

v_gene: TRBV30
len: 13
d_gene: TRBD2
abundance: NA
j_gene: TRBJ2-7
CDR3aa: CAWSSGRSYEQYF
CDR3nt: TGTGCCTGGAGTAGCGGGAGATCTTACGAGCAGTACTTC

v_gene: TRBV24-1
len: 17
d_gene: NA
abundance: NA
j_gene: TRBJ2-2
CDR3aa: CATSDPEGSKGSGELFF
CDR3nt: TGTGCCACCAGTGATCCCGAGGGGAGTAAAGGGTCCGGGGAGCTGTTTTTT

v_gene: TRBV7-2
len: 12
d_gene: NA
abundance: NA
j_gene: TRBJ1-6
CDR3aa: CASRKGGSPLHF
CDR3nt: TGTGCCAGCAGAAAGGGAGGATCACCCCTCCACTTT